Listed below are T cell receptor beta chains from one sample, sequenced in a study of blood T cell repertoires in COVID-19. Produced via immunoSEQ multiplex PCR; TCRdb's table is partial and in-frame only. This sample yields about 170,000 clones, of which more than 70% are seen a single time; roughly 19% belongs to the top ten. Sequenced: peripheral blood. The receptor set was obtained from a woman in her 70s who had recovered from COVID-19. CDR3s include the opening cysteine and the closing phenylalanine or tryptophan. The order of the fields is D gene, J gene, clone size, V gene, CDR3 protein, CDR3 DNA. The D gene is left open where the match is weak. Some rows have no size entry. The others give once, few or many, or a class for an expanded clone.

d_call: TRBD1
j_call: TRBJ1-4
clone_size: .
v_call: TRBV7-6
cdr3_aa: CASSLARGFYEKLFF
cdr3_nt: TGTGCCAGCAGCTTAGCCAGGGGGTTTTATGAAAAACTGTTTTTT

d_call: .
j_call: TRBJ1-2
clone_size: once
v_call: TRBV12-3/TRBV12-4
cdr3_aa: CASTPGRNYGYTF
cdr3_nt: TGTGCCAGCACACCCGGGAGGAACTATGGCTACACCTTC

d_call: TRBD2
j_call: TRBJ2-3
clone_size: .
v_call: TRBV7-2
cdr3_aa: CASSHPRTSGGAGDTQYF
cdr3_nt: TGTGCCAGCAGCCACCCAAGGACTAGCGGGGGGGCCGGAGATACGCAGTATTTT

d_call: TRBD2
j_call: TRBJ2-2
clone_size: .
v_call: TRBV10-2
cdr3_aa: CASSEAYRRAGVAGELFF
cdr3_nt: TGCGCCAGCAGTGAGGCTTACCGGCGGGCGGGAGTGGCCGGGGAGCTGTTTTTT

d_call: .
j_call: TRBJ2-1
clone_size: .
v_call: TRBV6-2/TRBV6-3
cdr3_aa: CASSYGQGSNEQFF
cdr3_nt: TGTGCCAGCAGTTACGGGCAGGGGTCCAATGAGCAGTTCTTC

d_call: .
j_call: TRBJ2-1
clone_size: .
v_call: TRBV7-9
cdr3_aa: CASTPRGEQFF
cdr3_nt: TGTGCCAGCACCCCCCGGGGTGAGCAGTTCTTC

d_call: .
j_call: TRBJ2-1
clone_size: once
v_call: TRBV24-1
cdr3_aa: CATNGAGGQGEQFF
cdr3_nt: TGTGCCACGAACGGCGCGGGTGGGCAGGGGGAGCAGTTCTTC

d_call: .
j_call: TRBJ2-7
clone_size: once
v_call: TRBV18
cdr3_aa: CASSPPVRAYEQYF
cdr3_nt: TGTGCCAGCTCACCACCGGTCAGGGCCTACGAGCAGTACTTC

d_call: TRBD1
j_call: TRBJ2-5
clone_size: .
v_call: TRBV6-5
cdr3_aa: CASSLRGQGAETQYF
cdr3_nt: TGTGCCAGCAGTTTACGGGGGCAGGGGGCAGAGACCCAGTACTTC

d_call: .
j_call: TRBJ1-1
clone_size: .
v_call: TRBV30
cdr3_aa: CAWTGPGNTEAFF
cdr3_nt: TGTGCCTGGACAGGCCCCGGGAACACTGAAGCTTTCTTT

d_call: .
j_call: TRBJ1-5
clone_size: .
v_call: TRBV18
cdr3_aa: CASSPTTGTSYPPQHF
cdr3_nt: TGTGCCAGCTCACCAACAACCGGGACATCTTATCCGCCCCAGCATTTT

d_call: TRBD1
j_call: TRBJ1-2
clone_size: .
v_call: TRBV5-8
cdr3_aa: CASSLGGGVSYGYTF
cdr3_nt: TGTGCCAGCAGCTTGGGAGGGGGCGTTTCCTATGGCTACACCTTC

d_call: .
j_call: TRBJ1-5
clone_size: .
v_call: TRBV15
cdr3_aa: CATSRTANQPQHF
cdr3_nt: TGTGCCACCAGCAGGACAGCTAATCAGCCCCAGCATTTT

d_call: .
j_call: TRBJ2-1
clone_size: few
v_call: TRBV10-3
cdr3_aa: CAITEGPFYNEQFF
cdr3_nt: TGTGCCATCACCGAGGGCCCATTTTACAATGAGCAGTTCTTC

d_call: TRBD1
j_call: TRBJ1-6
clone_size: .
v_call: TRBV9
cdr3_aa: CASSISDRAYNSPLHF
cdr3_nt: TGTGCCAGCAGCATTTCGGACAGGGCGTATAATTCACCCCTCCACTTT

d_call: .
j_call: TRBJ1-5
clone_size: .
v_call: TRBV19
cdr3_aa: CASSDPGAIGPQHF
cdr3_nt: TGTGCCAGTAGTGACCCAGGGGCAATCGGGCCCCAGCATTTT

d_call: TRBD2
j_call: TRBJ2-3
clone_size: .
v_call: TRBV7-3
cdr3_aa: CASSADPRGGDTQYF
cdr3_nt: TGTGCCAGCAGCGCCGACCCCCGGGGGGGCGATACGCAGTATTTT

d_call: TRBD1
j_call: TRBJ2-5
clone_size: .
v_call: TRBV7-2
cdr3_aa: CASSLDRGDQETQYF
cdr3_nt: TGTGCCAGCAGCCTGGACAGGGGGGACCAAGAGACCCAGTACTTC

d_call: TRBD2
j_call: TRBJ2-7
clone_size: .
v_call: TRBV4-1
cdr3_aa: CASSQEGGISYEQYF
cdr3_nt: TGCGCCAGCAGCCAAGAGGGGGGGATCTCCTACGAGCAGTACTTC

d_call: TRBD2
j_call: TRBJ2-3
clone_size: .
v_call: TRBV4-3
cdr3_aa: CASSQATSGRVRADTQYF
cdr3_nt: TGCGCCAGCAGCCAGGCTACTAGCGGGAGGGTGAGGGCAGATACGCAGTATTTT

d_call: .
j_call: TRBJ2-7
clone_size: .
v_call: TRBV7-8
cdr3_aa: CASSGHSPRDEQYF
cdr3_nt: TGTGCCAGCAGCGGACACAGCCCACGGGACGAGCAGTACTTC

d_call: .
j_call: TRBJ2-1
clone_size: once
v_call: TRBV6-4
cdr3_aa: CASSDSWRQGGRQFF
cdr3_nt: TGTGCCAGCAGTGACTCATGGCGGCAGGGGGGACGGCAGTTCTTC

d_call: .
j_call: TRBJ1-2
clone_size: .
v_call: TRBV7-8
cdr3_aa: CASSQGSGGNYGYTF
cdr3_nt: TGTGCCAGCAGCCAAGGGTCGGGGGGCAACTATGGCTACACCTTC

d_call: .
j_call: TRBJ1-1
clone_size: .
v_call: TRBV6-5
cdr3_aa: CASSPGESEAFF
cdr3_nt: TGTGCCAGCAGCCCGGGGGAGTCTGAAGCTTTCTTT

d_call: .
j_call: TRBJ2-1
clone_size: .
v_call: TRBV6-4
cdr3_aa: CASSDKPQDYNEQFF
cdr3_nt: TGTGCCAGCAGTGACAAGCCGCAAGACTACAATGAGCAGTTCTTC

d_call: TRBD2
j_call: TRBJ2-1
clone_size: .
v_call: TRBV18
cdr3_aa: CASSPRLAGPNNEQFF
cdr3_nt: TGTGCCAGCTCACCCCGACTAGCGGGACCGAACAATGAGCAGTTCTTC

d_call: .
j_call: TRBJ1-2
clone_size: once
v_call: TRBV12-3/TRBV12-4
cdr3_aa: CASSPGFRYGYTF
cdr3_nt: TGTGCCAGCAGCCCCGGGTTTAGGTATGGCTACACCTTC

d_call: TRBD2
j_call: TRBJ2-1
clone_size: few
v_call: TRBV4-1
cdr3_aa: CASARGASGYNEQFF
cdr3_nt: TGCGCCAGCGCCAGAGGGGCTAGCGGATACAATGAGCAGTTCTTC

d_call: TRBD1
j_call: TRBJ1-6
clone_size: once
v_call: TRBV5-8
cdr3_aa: CASSLTGDSPLHF
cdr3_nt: TGTGCCAGCAGCCTGACAGGGGATTCACCCCTCCACTTT

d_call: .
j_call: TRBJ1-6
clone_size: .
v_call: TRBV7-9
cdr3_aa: CASSLGPGDSPLHF
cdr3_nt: TGTGCCAGCAGCTTAGGTCCAGGGGATTCACCCCTCCACTTT

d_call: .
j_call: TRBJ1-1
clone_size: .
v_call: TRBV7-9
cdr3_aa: CASSWAAGLNTEAFF
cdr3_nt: TGTGCCAGCAGCTGGGCCGCGGGGTTGAACACTGAAGCTTTCTTT

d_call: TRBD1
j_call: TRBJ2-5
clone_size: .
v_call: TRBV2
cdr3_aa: CASSNRGFGETQYF
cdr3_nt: TGTGCCAGCAGTAACAGGGGCTTTGGGGAGACCCAGTACTTC

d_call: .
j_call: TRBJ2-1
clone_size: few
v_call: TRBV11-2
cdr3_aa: CASSSPAGLHNEQFF
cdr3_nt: TGTGCCAGCAGCTCCCCGGCGGGGCTCCACAATGAGCAGTTCTTC